Each of the 10 T cell receptor beta chains below was sequenced from the same sample in a study of shared clonotypes between healthy human individuals. TCRdb's table, derived via immunoSEQ multiplex PCR, lists solely in-frame clones and lacks some. The sample records about 490,000 clones, about 72% being singletons. Sample: PBMCs. The receptor set was obtained from a woman aged 35 to 49 in good health. Some clones in this sample may be carry-over from other donors' samples.

This sequence joins TRBV27 and TRBJ1-5; D ambiguous. This CDR3 is built from 9 residues. The V end lost 8 bases, the J end lost 6 bases, and 2 bases lay between the germline ends. CDR1 MNHEY and CDR2 SMNVEV come from the germline V gene (reference sequence). Written as DNA, the CDR3 is TGTGCCAGCGGTCAGCCCCAGCATTTT. Residues: CASGQPQHF.

The gene calls are TRBV7-2 and TRBJ1-1; possible D gene TRBD1, 5 bases. Trimming cost V 5 bases and J 0 bases, with 13 bases left between them. Germline V gene lookup returns CDR1 SGHTA and CDR2 FQGNSA. The length of the CDR3 is 15 residues. The CDR3: CASSQEVGVNTEAFF. CDR3 bases: TGTGCCAGCAGCCAAGAGGTGGGGGTGAACACTGAAGCTTTCTTT.

The chain uses TRBV29-1 and TRBJ1-1; D is perhaps TRBD1 (5 bases). The length of the CDR3 is 14 residues. V gave up 6 bases and J gave up 2 bases, with 16 bases separating them. Per the germline V gene, CDR1 is SQVTM and CDR2 is ANQGSEA. The CDR3 region has the DNA TGCAGCGTGGGGGAGGTGACAGAAAACACTGAAGCTTTCTTT. Amino acid sequence: CSVGEVTENTEAFF.

The chain couples TRBV29-1 to TRBJ2-3; TRBD2 might be the D (6 bases). Trimming shortened V by 3 bases and J by 3 bases, and 10 bases separated the two germline ends. Germline V CDR1 and CDR2: SQVTM, ANQGSEA. The CDR3 runs 13 residues. The DNA for the CDR3 is TGCAGCGTTGACCCGGGAGCTACAGATACGCAGTATTTT. It translates to CSVDPGATDTQYF.

The CDR3 DNA reads TGTGCCAGCAGTTATGAGCGGGGCCAAGACCTCCCCCAGTACTTC. Its translation: CASSYERGQDLPQYF. V is TRBV6-5 and J is TRBJ2-7; 7 bases are a match to TRBD2. The CDR3 has 15 residues. The germline V gene has CDR1 MNHEY and CDR2 SVGAGI. The V segment lost 3 bases and the J segment 10 bases; nucleotides outside the gene matches: 15.

The genes are TRBV6-6 and TRBJ2-2; D possibly corresponds to TRBD1 (6 bases). V was pared by 2 bases and J by 5 bases, with 9 bases between. This CDR3 is 14 amino acids long. CDR1 is MNHNY and CDR2 is SVGAGI in the germline V gene (reference sequence). As DNA, the CDR3 is TGTGCCAGCAGTTACATAGGGGGAACCGGGGAGCTGTTTTTT. This sequence encodes CASSYIGGTGELFF.

V is TRBV28 and J is TRBJ2-1; D gene ambiguous. CDR3 length: 12 amino acids. V lost 6 bases and J lost 8, with 11 bases in between. CDR1 is MDHEN and CDR2 is SYDVKM in the germline V gene. CDR3 residues: CASSPVSDEQFF. CDR3 nucleotides: TGTGCCAGCAGCCCGGTGAGCGATGAGCAGTTCTTC.

J is TRBJ2-1 and V is TRBV5-1; 12 positions agree with TRBD2. With V trimmed by 0 bases and J by 10 bases, 8 bases remained unmatched. Germline V CDR1 and CDR2: SGHRS, YFSETQ. CDR3 size: 16 residues. In nucleotides, the CDR3 is TGCGCCAGCAGCTTGGACGGACTAGCGGGAATTGGAGAGCAGTTCTTC. Its translation is CASSLDGLAGIGEQFF.

This clone showed up just once. The V and J genes are TRBV11-2 and TRBJ2-7; D is undetermined. The V end was cut by 7 bases, the J end by 3 bases, with 10 bases between. Germline V gives CDR1 SGHAT, CDR2 FQNNGV. This CDR3 region has 12 residues. The CDR3: CASKKGFYEQYF. DNA of the CDR3: TGTGCCAGCAAGAAGGGTTTCTACGAGCAGTACTTC. Filled out from reference TRBV11-2 and TRBJ2-7, the complete variable domain reads EAGVAQSPRYKIIEKRQSVAFWCNPISGHATLYWYQQILGQGPKLLIQFQNNGVVDDSQLPKDRFSAERLKGVDSTLKIQPAKLEDSAVYLCASKKGFYEQYFGPGTRLTVT.

The chain carries TRBV18 and TRBJ2-5; D is possibly TRBD2 (6 bases). V lost 6 bases and J 3 bases, leaving 20 bases between the germline ends. This CDR3 has 16 amino acids. From germline, CDR1 is KGHSH and CDR2 LQKENI. The CDR3 DNA reads TGTGCCAGCTCCCACCTGCCAAGTAGCGGTAAAGAGACCCAGTACTTC. It codes for CASSHLPSSGKETQYF.